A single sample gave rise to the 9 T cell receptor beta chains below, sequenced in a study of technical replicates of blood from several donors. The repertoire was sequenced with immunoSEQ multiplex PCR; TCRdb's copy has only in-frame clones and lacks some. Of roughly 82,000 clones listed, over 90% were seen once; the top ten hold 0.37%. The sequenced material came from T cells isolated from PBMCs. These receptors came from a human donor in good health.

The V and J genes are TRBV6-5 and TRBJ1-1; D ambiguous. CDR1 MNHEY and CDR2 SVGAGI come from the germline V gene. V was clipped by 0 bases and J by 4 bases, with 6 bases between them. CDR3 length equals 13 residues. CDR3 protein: CASSYSESTEAFF. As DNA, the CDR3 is TGTGCCAGCAGTTACTCGGAGAGCACTGAAGCTTTCTTT.

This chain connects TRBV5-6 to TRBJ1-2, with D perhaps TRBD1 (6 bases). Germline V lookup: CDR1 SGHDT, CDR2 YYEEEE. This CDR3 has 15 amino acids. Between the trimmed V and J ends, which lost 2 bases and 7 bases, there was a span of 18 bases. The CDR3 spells CASSFGTPVVTGYTF. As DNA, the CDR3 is TGTGCCAGCAGCTTTGGGACACCCGTGGTGACTGGCTACACCTTC.

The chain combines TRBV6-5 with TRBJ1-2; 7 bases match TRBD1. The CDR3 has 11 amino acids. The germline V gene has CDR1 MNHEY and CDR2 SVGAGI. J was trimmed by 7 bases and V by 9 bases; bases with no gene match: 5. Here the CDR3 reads CARTGVTGYTF. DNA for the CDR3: TGTGCCAGAACAGGGGTTACTGGCTACACCTTC.

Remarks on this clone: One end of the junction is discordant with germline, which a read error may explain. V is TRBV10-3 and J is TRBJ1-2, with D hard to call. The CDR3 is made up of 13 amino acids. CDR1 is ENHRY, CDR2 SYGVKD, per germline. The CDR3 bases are TGTGCCATCTGTGAGGGAGCGGACTATGGCTACACCTTC. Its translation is CAICEGADYGYTF.

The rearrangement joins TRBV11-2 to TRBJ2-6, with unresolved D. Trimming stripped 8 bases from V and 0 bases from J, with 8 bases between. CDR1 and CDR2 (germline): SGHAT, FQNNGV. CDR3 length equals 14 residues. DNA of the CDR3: TGTGCCAGCGAGTCAAGCTCTGGGGCCAACGTCCTGACTTTC. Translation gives CASESSSGANVLTF. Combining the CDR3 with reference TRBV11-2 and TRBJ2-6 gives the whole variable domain EAGVAQSPRYKIIEKRQSVAFWCNPISGHATLYWYQQILGQGPKLLIQFQNNGVVDDSQLPKDRFSAERLKGVDSTLKIQPAKLEDSAVYLCASESSSGANVLTFGAGSRLTVL.

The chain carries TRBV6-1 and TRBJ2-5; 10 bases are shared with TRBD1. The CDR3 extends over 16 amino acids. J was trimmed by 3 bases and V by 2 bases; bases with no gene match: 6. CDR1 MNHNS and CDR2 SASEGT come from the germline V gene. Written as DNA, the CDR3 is TGTGCCAGCAGTGAATGGGACAGGGGTCGTGAAGAGACCCAGTACTTC. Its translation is CASSEWDRGREETQYF.

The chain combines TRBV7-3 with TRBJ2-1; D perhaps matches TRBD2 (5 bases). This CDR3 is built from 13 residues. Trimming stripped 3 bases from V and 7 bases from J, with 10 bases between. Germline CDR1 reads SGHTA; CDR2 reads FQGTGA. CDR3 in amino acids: CASSFSAWNEQFF. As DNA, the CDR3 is TGTGCCAGCAGCTTTAGCGCTTGGAATGAGCAGTTCTTC.

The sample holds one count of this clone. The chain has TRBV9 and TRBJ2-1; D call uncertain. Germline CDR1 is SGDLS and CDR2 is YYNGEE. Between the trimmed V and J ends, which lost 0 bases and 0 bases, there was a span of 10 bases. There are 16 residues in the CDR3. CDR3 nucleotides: TGTGCCAGCAGCGTAGGAGGATCGAGCTCCTACAATGAGCAGTTCTTC. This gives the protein CASSVGGSSSYNEQFF.

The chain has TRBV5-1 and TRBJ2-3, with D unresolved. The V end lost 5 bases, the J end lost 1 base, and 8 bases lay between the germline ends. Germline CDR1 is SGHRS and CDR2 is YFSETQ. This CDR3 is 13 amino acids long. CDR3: CASRASGTDTQYF. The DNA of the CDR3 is TGCGCCAGCAGAGCCTCGGGCACAGATACGCAGTATTTT.